This T cell receptor (beta chain) was retrieved from a study of breast tumors, draining lymph nodes, adjacent tissues. The CDR3 sequence is 13 residues long. Germline CDR1 is DFQATT and CDR2 is SNEGSKA (reference sequence). The germline V and J ends were trimmed by 2 bases and 1 base, with 7 bases remaining between them. Study-level points and caveats: Compared with basal-like, luminal-like tumors shared significantly more repertoire with nontumor tissue. That most tumor T cells come from lymph nodes remained unproven.

Breast cancer patients provided tissue from their axillary draining lymph nodes. There are many counts of this clonotype. Its antigen is undetermined. TCRdb reanalysed the multiplex PCR reads using MiXCR and keeps one entry per CDR3 protein. The data hold about 130,000 distinct CDR3 sequences, with around 20% observed a single time. The TCR comes from a female donor with breast cancer. Some clones in this sample may be carry-over from other donors' samples. The chain joins TRBV20-1 to TRBJ2-3, with D perhaps matching TRBD1 or TRBD2 (5 bases each). Sequenced: axillary lymph node tissue. The CDR3, as DNA: TGCAGTGCTAGACCGGGGCGCACAGATACGCAGTATTTT. Amino acid sequence: CSARPGRTDTQYF.